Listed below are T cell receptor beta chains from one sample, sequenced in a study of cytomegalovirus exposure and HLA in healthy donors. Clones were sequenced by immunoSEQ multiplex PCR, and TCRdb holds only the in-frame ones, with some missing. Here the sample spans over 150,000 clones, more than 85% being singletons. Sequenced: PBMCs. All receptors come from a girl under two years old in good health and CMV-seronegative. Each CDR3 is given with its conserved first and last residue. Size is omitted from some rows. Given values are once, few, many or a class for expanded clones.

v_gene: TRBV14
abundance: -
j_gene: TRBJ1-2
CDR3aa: CASSPRQGIISYYGYTF

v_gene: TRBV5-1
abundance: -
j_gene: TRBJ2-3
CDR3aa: CASSLMGRPDTQYF

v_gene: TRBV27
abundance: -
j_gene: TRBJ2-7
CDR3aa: CASSFKAGYEQYF

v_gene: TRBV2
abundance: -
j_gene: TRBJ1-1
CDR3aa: CASSRQKNTEAFF

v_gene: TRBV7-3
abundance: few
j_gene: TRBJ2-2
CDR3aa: CASSQYSGGANTGELFF

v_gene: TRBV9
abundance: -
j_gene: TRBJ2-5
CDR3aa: CASSADRGEYQETQYF

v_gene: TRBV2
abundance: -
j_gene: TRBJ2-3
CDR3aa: CASSVSGAEDTQYF

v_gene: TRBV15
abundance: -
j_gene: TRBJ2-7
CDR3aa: CATSAGEREGHEQYF

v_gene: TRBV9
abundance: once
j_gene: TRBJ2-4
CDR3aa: CASSATGGLAKNIQYF

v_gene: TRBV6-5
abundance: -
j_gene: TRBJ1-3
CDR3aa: CASSYSIQGNGNTIYF

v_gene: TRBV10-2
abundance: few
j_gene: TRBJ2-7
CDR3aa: CASSEVGGNEQYF

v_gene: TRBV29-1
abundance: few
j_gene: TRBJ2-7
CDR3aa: CSVEVGKGVYGSGEQYF

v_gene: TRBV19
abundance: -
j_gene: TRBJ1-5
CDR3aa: CASSIPGQGNQPQHF

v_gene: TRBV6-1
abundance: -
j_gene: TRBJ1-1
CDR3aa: CASSEVQMNTEAFF

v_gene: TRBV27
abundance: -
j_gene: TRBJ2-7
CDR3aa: CASSLPTGVVSYEQYF

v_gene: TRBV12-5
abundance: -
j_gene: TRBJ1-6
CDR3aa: CASGFRLVLPYYNSPLHF

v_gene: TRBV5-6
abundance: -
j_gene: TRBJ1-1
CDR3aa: CASSFRPGGVNTEAFF

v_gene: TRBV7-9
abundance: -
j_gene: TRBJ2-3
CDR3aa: CASSTLTRFADTQYF

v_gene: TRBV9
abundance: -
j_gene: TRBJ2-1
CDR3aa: CASGTGGGNEQFF

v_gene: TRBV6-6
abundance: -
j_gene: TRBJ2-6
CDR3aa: CASSPIQGAGANVLTF

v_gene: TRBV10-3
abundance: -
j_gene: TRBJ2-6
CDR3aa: CAIPKGRAETRTSGRSPGANVLTF

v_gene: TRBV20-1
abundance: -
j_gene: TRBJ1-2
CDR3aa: CRPGQGYGYTF